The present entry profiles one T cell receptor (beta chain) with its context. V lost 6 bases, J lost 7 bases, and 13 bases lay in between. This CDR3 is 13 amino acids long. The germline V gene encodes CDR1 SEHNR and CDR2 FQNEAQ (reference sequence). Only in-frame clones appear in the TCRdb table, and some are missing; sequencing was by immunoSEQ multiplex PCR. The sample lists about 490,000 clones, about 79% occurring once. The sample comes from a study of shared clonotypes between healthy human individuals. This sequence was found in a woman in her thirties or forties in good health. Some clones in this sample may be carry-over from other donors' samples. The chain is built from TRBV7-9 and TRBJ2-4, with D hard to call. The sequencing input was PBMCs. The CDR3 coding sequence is TGTGCCAGCAGAGCCCGTACCGGGAACATTCAGTACTTC. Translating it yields CASRARTGNIQYF.